This T cell receptor beta chain came from a study of blood T cell repertoires in COVID-19. The wider study: Researchers got acute and convalescent COVID-19 samples from the United States, Italy and Spain. Nucleic acid was either cDNA or gDNA, and it came from T cells, B-cell-depleted T cells, or PBMCs.

As originally analysed: Reference gene primers were amplified, and this amplification served to estimate nucleated cell counts. Clones were read by immunoSEQ multiplex PCR, and TCRdb kept only the in-frame ones, dropping some. V and J calls plus clone size are reproduced from that table; the DNA served to infer D and trimming. The sample lists about 230,000 clones; around 84% were seen once. This CDR3 contains 15 residues. The V gene lost 1 base and the J gene lost 7 bases, with 15 bases spanning the gap. CDR1 is SGHNT, CDR2 YYREEE, per germline (reference sequence). Sequencing was done on a sample of peripheral blood. This TCR came from a woman between 35 and 50 years old who had recovered from COVID-19. The rearrangement links TRBV5-4 to TRBJ1-5, with no clear D. The CDR3 bases are TGTGCCAGCAGCTTGTTCGCCGTGACACAACAGCCCCAGCATTTT. Translating gives CASSLFAVTQQPQHF.